What follows are 24 T cell receptor beta chains derived from one specimen sequenced in a study of cytomegalovirus exposure and HLA in healthy donors. PCR employed 60 Vbeta and 13 Jbeta primers. Libraries were prepared by immunoSEQ multiplex PCR; TCRdb keeps only in-frame clonotypes and omits some of them. Its table records around 200,000 clones. Sequenced sample: PBMCs. The receptor set was obtained from a girl aged 2 to 9 in good health and CMV-seropositive.

The chain has TRBV27 and TRBJ2-7, with no clear D. V was shortened by 5 bases and J by 1 base, with 12 bases between the two germline ends. The CDR3 covers 14 residues. Germline V gene data show CDR1 as MNHEY and CDR2 as SMNVEV (reference sequence). CDR3 in amino acids: CASSPRPESYEQYF. The CDR3 DNA reads as TGTGCCAGCAGTCCTCGACCGGAGTCCTACGAGCAGTACTTC.

The CDR3 sequence: CASSLAGEGYGYTF. CDR3 in DNA: TGCGCCAGCAGCTTGGCCGGGGAGGGCTATGGCTACACCTTC. V usage is TRBV5-1 and J usage is TRBJ1-2; D is uncertain. V was pared by 0 bases and J by 4 bases, with 10 bases between. There are 14 residues in the CDR3. CDR1 and CDR2 (germline): SGHRS, YFSETQ.

This chain joins TRBV11-2 and TRBJ2-2, with D tentatively TRBD1 (6 bases). There are 17 residues in the CDR3. Germline V CDR1 and CDR2: SGHAT, FQNNGV. Trimming took off 5 bases at V and 3 bases at J, with 19 bases between the two ends. The CDR3 nucleotides are TGTGCCAGCAGCACCTACCGGGACACTATATACACCGGGGAGCTGTTTTTT. It codes for CASSTYRDTIYTGELFF.

The V gene is TRBV5-5, the J gene TRBJ2-4; D might be TRBD1 (6 bases). V was clipped by 0 bases and J by 1 base, with 17 bases between them. CDR3 size: 18 residues. Germline CDR1 SGHKS, CDR2 YYEKEE (reference sequence). DNA for the CDR3: TGTGCCAGCAGCTTGGGGACAGCCCTGGTGATGGCCAAAAACATTCAGTACTTC. This gives the protein CASSLGTALVMAKNIQYF.

The chain combines TRBV6-4 with TRBJ2-1; a weak D match, TRBD2 (6 bases). Germline V lookup: CDR1 MRHNA, CDR2 SNTAGT. This CDR3 has 15 amino acids. The germline V and J ends were trimmed by 0 bases and 10 bases, with 16 bases remaining between them. The CDR3: CASSDSPAGRWEQFF. The CDR3 nucleotides read TGTGCCAGCAGTGACTCCCCAGCGGGCCGCTGGGAGCAGTTCTTC.

The chain employs TRBV5-4 and TRBJ2-7; D unclear. The germline gives CDR1 SGHNT, CDR2 YYREEE (reference sequence). V was clipped by 1 base and J by 4 bases, with 15 bases between them. The CDR3 has 15 amino acids. CDR3 coding DNA: TGTGCCAGCAGCTTGCTAAAGACTGGTACTTACGAGCAGTACTTC. Residues: CASSLLKTGTYEQYF.

The chain recombines TRBV7-9 with TRBJ2-7; tentatively, D is TRBD1 (6 bases). The CDR3 sequence is 14 residues long. Trimming left V 8 bases short and J 2 bases short, with 16 bases between. The germline V gene encodes CDR1 SEHNR and CDR2 FQNEAQ (reference sequence). This CDR3 reads CASAPWTDTYEQYF. The DNA of the CDR3 is TGTGCCAGCGCGCCCTGGACAGATACCTACGAGCAGTACTTC. Based on the CDR3 plus reference TRBV7-9 and TRBJ2-7, the full variable domain is DTGVSQNPRHKITKRGQNVTFRCDPISEHNRLYWYRQTLGQGPEFLTYFQNEAQLEKSRLLSDRFSAERPKGSFSTLEIQRTEQGDSAMYLCASAPWTDTYEQYFGPGTRLTVT.

V is TRBV27 and J is TRBJ1-3; D is uncertain. The CDR3 spans 17 residues. CDR1 MNHEY and CDR2 SMNVEV come from the germline V gene (reference sequence). The V end was cut by 0 bases, the J end by 0 bases, with 12 bases between. Here the CDR3 reads CASSLSPSPHSGNTIYF. CDR3 DNA sequence: TGTGCCAGCAGTTTATCGCCCTCACCACACTCTGGAAACACCATATATTTT.

The chain joins TRBV28 to TRBJ1-3; D is possibly TRBD1 (5 bases). V dropped 4 bases and J dropped 0 bases, with 10 bases sitting between them. This CDR3 is built from 15 residues. The germline V gene encodes CDR1 MDHEN and CDR2 SYDVKM. In nucleotides, the CDR3 is TGTGCCAGCAGTTGGACACCAAGCTCTGGAAACACCATATATTTT. Translated, it gives CASSWTPSSGNTIYF.

The chain recombines TRBV5-4 with TRBJ1-1, with a tentative D call TRBD1 (6 bases). Germline V gives CDR1 SGHNT, CDR2 YYREEE (reference sequence). This CDR3 has 13 amino acids. With 4 bases removed from V and 3 bases from J, the gap between germline ends came to 10 bases. CDR3 residues: CASSRSGDTEAFF. Written as DNA, the CDR3 is TGTGCCAGCAGCCGATCAGGGGACACTGAAGCTTTCTTT.

This sequence joins TRBV7-2 and TRBJ2-3; TRBD2 might be the D (5 bases). V lost 4 bases and J 8 bases, leaving 22 bases between the germline ends. CDR1 and CDR2 from the germline V gene are SGHTA and FQGNSA. CDR3 size: 16 residues. The CDR3: CASSSVAGGTLATQYF. CDR3 DNA sequence: TGTGCCAGCAGCTCCGTAGCCGGAGGTACCCTAGCTACGCAGTATTTT.

CDR3 protein: CASSLASGGYTF. The CDR3 DNA reads TGTGCCAGCAGCTTAGCCTCAGGTGGCTACACCTTC. The V and J genes are TRBV7-9 and TRBJ1-2; no clear D gene. Per the germline V gene, CDR1 is SEHNR and CDR2 is FQNEAQ (reference sequence). The V and J ends lost 0 bases and 7 bases respectively, with 6 bases between them. This CDR3 contains 12 residues.

The V gene is TRBV6-5, the J gene TRBJ2-4, with 11 bases aligning to TRBD1. CDR3 length equals 15 residues. Germline loops: CDR1 MNHEY, CDR2 SVGAGI. The V gene end was trimmed by 2 bases and the J gene end by 7 bases; junction bases not matched to a gene: 4. The CDR3 DNA reads as TGTGCCAGCAGTTACAGCGGGACAGGGGGGAACATTCAGTACTTC. Its protein is CASSYSGTGGNIQYF.

This rearrangement joins TRBV5-1 to TRBJ1-3; D is undetermined. The CDR3 is 13 residues long. From germline, CDR1 is SGHRS and CDR2 YFSETQ. Trimming removed 7 bases at V and 4 bases at J, with 12 bases between. The CDR3: CASQLESGNTIYF. CDR3 DNA sequence: TGCGCCAGCCAGCTAGAGTCCGGAAACACCATATATTTT.

The V call is TRBV2, the J call TRBJ1-5; 9 bases align to TRBD1. The CDR3 sequence is 15 residues long. CDR1 is SNHLY and CDR2 is FYNNEI in the germline V gene. The V gene end was trimmed by 7 bases and the J gene end by 1 base; junction bases not matched to a gene: 5. The CDR3 DNA reads as TGTGCCAGCACCTCGACAGGGGGGAGCAATCAGCCCCAGCATTTT. Its protein is CASTSTGGSNQPQHF.

The chain is built from TRBV7-8 and TRBJ2-7; 8 nucleotides align to TRBD2. Germline V gene lookup returns CDR1 SGHVS and CDR2 FQNEAQ. The CDR3 length is 15 residues. Trimming removed 1 base from V and 6 bases from J; junction bases left unmatched: 8. The CDR3 protein is CASSLVAGTLPEQYF. Written as DNA, the CDR3 is TGTGCCAGCAGCTTAGTAGCGGGGACCTTACCCGAGCAGTACTTC.

This chain joins TRBV29-1 and TRBJ2-5, with TRBD1 matching over 10 bases. Looked up from germline, CDR1 is SQVTM and CDR2 is ANQGSEA. The ends lost 7 bases at V and 4 bases at J; junction bases unmatched: 6. The CDR3 spans 13 residues. CDR3 residues: CSATGGEGETQYF. The CDR3 DNA reads TGCAGCGCGACAGGGGGCGAGGGAGAGACCCAGTACTTC.

The rearrangement joins TRBV5-1 to TRBJ2-5; D uncertain. Trimming pared 3 bases from V and 5 bases from J, leaving 17 bases between. Germline assignment: CDR1 SGHRS and CDR2 YFSETQ. The CDR3 sequence is 15 residues long. CDR3 region: CASSSSARADETQYF. The CDR3 bases are TGCGCCAGCAGCTCGTCAGCCCGCGCGGATGAGACCCAGTACTTC.

V is TRBV7-2 and J is TRBJ2-7; D might be TRBD2 (6 bases). The CDR3 has 13 amino acids. Looked up from germline, CDR1 is SGHTA and CDR2 is FQGNSA. The ends were cut back, 5 bases at V and 2 bases at J, with 10 bases in the middle. CDR3 protein: CASSERLAYEQYF. CDR3 nucleotide sequence: TGTGCCAGCAGCGAAAGACTAGCCTACGAGCAGTACTTC.

The rearrangement links TRBV12-5 to TRBJ2-7, with TRBD1 identical over 7 bases. From germline, CDR1 is LGHNT and CDR2 FRNRAP. The trim removed 9 bases at V and 2 bases at J, leaving 7 bases unmatched. The CDR3 spans 13 residues. For the CDR3, the DNA is TGTGCTAGCCTGGGACAGCTAACCTACGAGCAGTACTTC. Protein: CASLGQLTYEQYF.

CDR3 amino acids: CASSLALGGGRLKNIQYF. Here the CDR3 DNA reads TGTGCCAGCAGCTTAGCGCTGGGGGGGGGCAGACTCAAAAACATTCAGTACTTC. The chain couples TRBV7-9 to TRBJ2-4; TRBD2 is a possible D gene (7 bases). The length of the CDR3 is 18 residues. CDR1 and CDR2 from the germline V gene are SEHNR and FQNEAQ (reference sequence). Trimming shortened V by 0 bases and J by 3 bases, and 18 bases separated the two germline ends.

The V gene is TRBV5-1, the J gene TRBJ2-7, with D possibly matching TRBD1 (6 bases). V was pared by 0 bases and J by 4 bases, with 26 bases between. The CDR3 has 19 amino acids. Germline CDR1 and CDR2: SGHRS and YFSETQ. Here the CDR3 DNA reads TGCGCCAGCAGCTTGGAATCCCCGGGAAGCGGACACCAGGGGTACGAGCAGTACTTC. This codes for CASSLESPGSGHQGYEQYF.

V and J are TRBV28 and TRBJ2-7, with a tentative D call TRBD1 (6 bases). Trimming took 3 bases from V and 2 from J, leaving 11 bases between them. This CDR3 has 14 amino acids. Germline V gives CDR1 MDHEN, CDR2 SYDVKM. The DNA of the CDR3 is TGTGCCAGCAGTTTCCACAGGGCGCCCTACGAGCAGTACTTC. Translating it yields CASSFHRAPYEQYF.

The chain couples TRBV6-5 to TRBJ2-7, with D tentatively TRBD1 (5 bases). The CDR3 loop spans 15 amino acids. Germline CDR1 is MNHEY and CDR2 is SVGAGI. V dropped 0 bases and J dropped 4 bases, with 13 bases sitting between them. DNA for the CDR3: TGTGCCAGCAGTTACTCGGACACTGTGGGATACGAGCAGTACTTC. This sequence encodes CASSYSDTVGYEQYF.